This TCR beta chain is drawn from a study of identical twins (dated by TCRdb to the mid-2010s). A note on the overall study: The study deep-sequenced TCR alpha and beta repertoires from monozygotic twins, unrelated adults of various ages and cord blood to test whether fetal clonotypes persist. Replicate twin experiments were performed at different times using different library preparation protocols to rule out contamination.

On the study overall, not on this receptor specifically: The excess sharing between twins in beta out-of-frame sequences was weaker because fewer shared sequences reduced the signal-to-noise ratio. Conclusions relied on cross-sectional statistical analysis, since the same donors could not be followed over many years. Zero-insertion analyses could be partly confounded by invariant T cells such as MAIT and iNKT, though diverse VJ usage argued against such confounding for most clonotypes. In monozygotic twins, recombination models systematically underestimated out-of-frame TCR alpha sharing, but the models matched the sharing seen between unrelated individuals. Abundant cord blood beta clonotypes had fewer insertions, young adult naive repertoires showed a similar but weaker trend, and memory repertoires showed no such trend. Compared with coincidental sharing between unrelated individuals, an excess of low generation-probability sequences was observed among out-of-frame TCR alpha sequences shared between twins.

This clonotype was detected only a few times. No cognate antigen has been identified for it. Qualities for individual bases were not recorded, and no much larger clone is one base off. All donors were healthy Caucasians. The twin cohort consisted of three pairs of female monozygotic twins, all aged roughly 18 to 29 years. Positive isolation kits from Invitrogen were used to isolate the CD4+ and CD8+ T cell populations. The CDR3 runs 17 amino acids, cysteine and phenylalanine included. The kept DNA is CDR3 alone, 51 bases in frame from the first base. The germline V end is reduced by 2 bases and the J end by 0 bases; junction bases left unmatched: 8. The germline V gene gives CDR1 as SGDLS and CDR2 as YYNGEE. The method behind the library was 5' RACE. The instrument given in TCRdb is Illumina HiSeq 2000. Template switching introduced a universal primer binding site; the final cDNA contained a unique molecular identifier, enabling accurate counting of TCR cDNA molecules. Specific primers in the conserved constant-segment region were used to synthesize first-strand cDNA for the TCR alpha and beta chains. Each cDNA library was double barcoded, with a SMART-Mk sample barcode plus Illumina barcodes, to control for contamination. TruSeq adapter sequences along with Illumina sample barcodes were introduced in two successive PCR steps. The Illumina HiSeq platform was used with custom primers to sequence TCR alpha and beta cDNA libraries. In the original analysis: Unique molecular identifiers were extracted from raw reads with MiGEC, and CDR3 positions were determined with MiXCR. Recombination models were inferred per individual with the repgenHMM and IGoR tools using an EM algorithm. The tcR package in R was used for shared clonotype analysis, with sharing normalized by the product of cloneset sizes. Out-of-frame nonproductive sequences were analyzed to study raw recombination free of thymic and clonal selection effects. Through fastp at Q25 and MiXCR, TCRdb rebuilt clones from the public reads, retaining in-frame beta chains. Each entry merges the rows of one CDR3 protein and shows their most common DNA and genes. None of the V and J calls come from the authors' own analysis; TCRdb made them. The sample includes approximately 230,000 distinct CDR3 sequences, with approximately 5.9% observed a single time. The ten biggest clones cover roughly 15% of the sample.

This sample was shared with a second study, whose subject was T cells expressing NK-cell markers. From the second report: In sorted CD3+CD56+NKG2C+, CD3+CD56+NKG2C- and CD3+CD56-NKG2C+ T-cell subsets from several donors, TCR beta-chain repertoires were profiled. Among the eight sequenced donors, seven were HCMV-seropositive and one was HCMV-seronegative. In several experiments an anti-gammadeltaTCR antibody was added to restrict sorting to alphabetaTCR-expressing T cells. For six donors, the dominant CD3+CD56+NKG2C+ clonotypes were among the top 10 CD8+ clonotypes and accounted for about 1.0-7.5% of CD8+ T cells. Those dominant clonotypes were again the most abundant among CD3+CD56-NKG2C+ cells in a few donors, at roughly 25-60.1%. Whether the expanded NKG2C-expressing T cell clones were specific for HCMV antigens remained unclear. The eight sequenced donors were randomly selected healthy volunteers, three men and five women. HCMV serostatus was determined by detecting HCMV-specific IgG in serum with a commercial ELISA kit. Reads were demultiplexed and grouped by UMI with MIGEC, and clonotypes were assembled and quantified with MiTCR. Only TCR cDNA sequences supported by at least two reads were kept to exclude erroneous sequences. The tcR package was used for downstream repertoire analysis, and clonotypes were matched between fractions using CDR3 nucleotide sequence together with V segment. VDJmatch was used to annotate antigen specificity against VDJdb, with one amino acid substitution allowed in CDR3.

What was sequenced was CD8+ T cells sorted from blood. The sequence came from a woman younger than 30 in good health. In this chain, TRBV9 is recombined with TRBJ2-7; TRBD2 lines up with 10 middle nucleotides. The nucleotide sequence is given as TGTGCCAGCAGCGTGCATCCAACTAGCGGGGTCTCCTACGAGCAGTACTTC. The translation is CASSVHPTSGVSYEQYF.